Following are 7 T cell receptor beta chains from one sample sequenced in a study of blood T cell repertoires in COVID-19. Repertoires were generated with immunoSEQ multiplex PCR, while TCRdb's copy carries only in-frame clones and drops some. The sample records 150,000 or so clones, about 91% being singletons. The source material was peripheral blood. The receptors originated from a man between 45 and 60 years old with acute or convalescent COVID-19.

The chain has TRBV2 and TRBJ1-1, with D tentatively TRBD1 (5 bases). The V end lost 5 bases, the J end lost 9 bases, and 19 bases lay between the germline ends. The germline gives CDR1 SNHLY, CDR2 FYNNEI. The CDR3 spans 14 residues. Here the CDR3 reads CASSPLTEGMKAFF. The CDR3 region has the DNA TGTGCCAGCAGTCCTTTGACGGAGGGGATGAAAGCTTTCTTT.

The chain joins TRBV28 to TRBJ2-7; D is uncertain. Germline V gene lookup returns CDR1 MDHEN and CDR2 SYDVKM. V lost 8 bases to trimming and J lost 2 bases, with 13 bases between them. There are 13 residues in the CDR3. CDR3 sequence: CASLSARAYEQYF. CDR3 nucleotide sequence: TGTGCCAGCCTCAGCGCCCGCGCCTACGAGCAGTACTTC.

The V and J genes are TRBV7-9 and TRBJ1-4, with 7 bases matching TRBD1. This CDR3 region has 15 residues. CDR1 SEHNR and CDR2 FQNEAQ come from the germline V gene (reference sequence). V lost 1 base, J lost 5 bases, and 4 bases stayed unmatched. This chain's CDR3 is CASSLGDSINEKLFF. The CDR3 coding sequence is TGTGCCAGCAGCTTAGGGGACAGTATAAATGAAAAACTGTTTTTT.

The rearrangement links TRBV18 to TRBJ2-6; perhaps TRBD1 as D (6 bases). The germline CDR1 and CDR2 sequences are KGHSH and LQKENI. The germline V and J ends were trimmed by 0 bases and 1 base, with 10 bases remaining between them. The CDR3 sequence is 17 residues long. The CDR3, as DNA: TGTGCCAGCTCACCACCAAAACAGGGTTCTGGGGCCAACGTCCTGACTTTC. It encodes CASSPPKQGSGANVLTF.

This clone was seen once. J is TRBJ2-1 and V is TRBV27; 8 nucleotides line up with TRBD2. The V gene's germline CDR1 is MNHEY and CDR2 SMNVEV (reference sequence). The CDR3 loop spans 16 amino acids. The V segment lost 2 bases and the J segment 9 bases; nucleotides outside the gene matches: 12. The CDR3 sequence is CASSLVPGGPAGEQFF. CDR3 coding DNA: TGTGCCAGCAGTTTAGTACCGGGAGGGCCGGCAGGTGAGCAGTTCTTC.

The CDR3 is CASSQVLAQETQYF. CDR3 coding DNA: TGTGCCAGCAGCCAAGTGCTAGCGCAAGAGACCCAGTACTTC. The chain couples TRBV14 to TRBJ2-5, with a weak D call TRBD2 (6 bases). The V end lost 1 base, the J end lost 2 bases, and 8 bases lay between the germline ends. Germline CDR1 SGHDN, CDR2 FVKESK. The CDR3 spans 14 residues.

The CDR3 loop reads CASSGRGTDTQYF. The CDR3 DNA reads as TGTGCCAGCAGCGGGAGGGGAACAGATACGCAGTATTTT. The chain combines TRBV3-1 (or the pseudogene TRBV3-2) with TRBJ2-3; 7 bases map to TRBD2. The CDR3 covers 13 residues. The germline V gene has CDR1 LGHDT and CDR2 YNNKEL (reference sequence). V shed 5 bases, J shed 3 bases, and the junction held 2 bases outside the gene matches.